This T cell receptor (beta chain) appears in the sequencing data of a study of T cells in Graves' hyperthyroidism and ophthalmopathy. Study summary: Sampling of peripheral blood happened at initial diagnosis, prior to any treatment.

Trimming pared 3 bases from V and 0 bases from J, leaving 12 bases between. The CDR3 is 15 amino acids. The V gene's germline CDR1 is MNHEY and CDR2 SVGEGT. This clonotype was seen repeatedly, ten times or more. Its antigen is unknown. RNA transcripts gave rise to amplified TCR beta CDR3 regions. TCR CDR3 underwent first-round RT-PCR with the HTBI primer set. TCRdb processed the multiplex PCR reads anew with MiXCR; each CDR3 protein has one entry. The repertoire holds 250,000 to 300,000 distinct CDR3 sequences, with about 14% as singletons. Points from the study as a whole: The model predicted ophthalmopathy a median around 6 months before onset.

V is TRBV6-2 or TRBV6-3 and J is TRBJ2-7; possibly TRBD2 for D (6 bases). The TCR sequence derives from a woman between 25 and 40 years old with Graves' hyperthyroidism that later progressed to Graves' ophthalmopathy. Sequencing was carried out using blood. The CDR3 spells CASSYPPGSSYEQYF. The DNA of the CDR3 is TGTGCCAGCAGTTATCCGCCCGGGAGCTCCTACGAGCAGTACTTC.